The entry below gives a single T cell receptor (beta chain) sequence along with its context. What it binds is not known. This sample also contains other DNA sequences that code for the same CDR3. This specimen belongs to a study of shared clonotypes between healthy human individuals. Study at large: Donor composition was a couple of women and a few men, aged 18 to 49.

General observations from the study: Measured sharing among donors was expected to vary with sequencing depth. Clonotype sharing across several donors was observed for about 5.5% of naive CD4 clonotypes.

Deep was the level used in running the assay. Clones were read by immunoSEQ multiplex PCR, and TCRdb kept only the in-frame ones, dropping some. Of about 2.4 million clones in the sample, approximately 94% were seen once. This TCR was sampled from a young man in good health. Some clones in this sample may be carry-over from other donors' samples. Sequenced sample: naive CD4+ T cells from PBMCs. Regarding subset: CD45RA+ positively selected.

CDR3 DNA: TGTGCCAGCACCGTCCTCAATCAGCCCCAGCATTTT. It translates to CASTVLNQPQHF. The V gene is TRBV28, the J gene TRBJ1-5; D ambiguous. CDR1 is MDHEN and CDR2 is SYDVKM in the germline V gene. Trimming stripped 7 bases from V and 3 bases from J, with 7 bases between. The CDR3 has 12 amino acids.